This T cell receptor (beta chain) was identified during a study of glioma-infiltrating T cells after dendritic cell vaccination (dated by TCRdb to the mid-2010s). For the wider study: The cohort included some 15 glioblastoma patients drawn from Phase I and II dendritic cell vaccination trials, of whom 9 were newly diagnosed and 6 had recurrent disease. Patients received autologous tumor lysate-pulsed dendritic cell vaccination between about 2002 and 2012. The vaccine was prepared from monocyte-derived dendritic cells that were cultured for roughly 7 days with IL-4 and GM-CSF and then pulsed overnight with autologous tumor lysate. Each patient was given three intradermal dendritic cell vaccine injections, spaced two weeks apart, in the arm below the axilla. In glioblastoma patients vaccinated with dendritic cells, deep sequencing of TCR beta CDR3 regions served to measure the amount of tumor-infiltrating lymphocytes and to compare repertoires between tumor and blood. TCR sequencing metrics, including TIL content and tumor-blood repertoire overlap, were correlated with survival after dendritic cell vaccination.

The meaning of the sample's time point label: after dendritic cell vaccination, including at tumor progression/relapse. Patients were selected on the basis of adequate residual fresh-frozen tumor tissue and more than two years of available survival data. Although molecular status otherwise differed among the glioblastoma patients, no patient had an isocitrate dehydrogenase mutation. PBMC were collected before vaccination, two weeks after the third vaccination, and at tumor progression if tumor progression occurred. Genomic DNA was extracted with the Qiagen DNeasy Blood extraction Kit. About this clone: The specificity of this receptor is unknown. Per-nucleotide qualities are absent, and no much larger clonotype sits a single base away.

Using the immunoSEQ assay, TCRB CDR3 regions were amplified from 2 to 2.5 micrograms of genomic DNA, or from all available DNA when less than that was on hand. Multiplex PCR used 60 forward primers for TCR V beta segments and 13 reverse primers for J beta segments. To estimate reads per starting template, synthetic control templates were spiked into each sample at limiting dilution. Sequencing produced 87 bp reads on the Illumina HiSeq System. In the original analysis: PCR and sequencing errors were removed by a nearest neighbor algorithm that merged closely related sequences. TCR overlap was measured as the percentage of unique tumor TCR beta sequences also present in the same patient's peripheral blood. TCRdb retrieved this table from immuneACCESS and kept in-frame rearrangements only. Not all clones are present; in checked studies, unresolved V genes account for under half, and no reason is known for the remainder. That table furnishes V, J and clone size, whereas the DNA furnished D and trimming. The sample table shows some 110,000 clones, and 90% are seen once. Of the sample, approximately 3% falls within the top ten clones.

Including cysteine and phenylalanine, the CDR3 has 17 amino acids. The only DNA kept is the CDR3, 51 bases in frame from the first base. V and J lose 0 bases and 1 base, and a span of 14 bases separates them. The full study reports these points: Longer time to progression and overall survival after dendritic cell vaccination were predicted by higher estimated pretreatment TIL content. The TCR overlap response model with three groups was called speculative and said to need prospective validation. TCR clonality showed no direct relationship with survival, which suggests that a diverse polyclonal response may matter. The cohort was small and heterogeneous, and full blood and tumor sets were available for few patients, with initial-recurrent tumor pairs available for even fewer patients.

The origin of this receptor is a human donor with glioblastoma. The chain links TRBV5-3 with TRBJ1-5; TRBD1 might be the D gene, on 6 matching bases. TRBV5-3 is assigned to the ORF class and has an uncertain function. Specimen: blood, collected after dendritic cell vaccination. The CDR3 here reads CARSLESGVRSNQPQHF. The DNA sequence is as follows: TGTGCCAGAAGCTTGGAGTCAGGGGTGAGAAGCAATCAGCCCCAGCATTTT.